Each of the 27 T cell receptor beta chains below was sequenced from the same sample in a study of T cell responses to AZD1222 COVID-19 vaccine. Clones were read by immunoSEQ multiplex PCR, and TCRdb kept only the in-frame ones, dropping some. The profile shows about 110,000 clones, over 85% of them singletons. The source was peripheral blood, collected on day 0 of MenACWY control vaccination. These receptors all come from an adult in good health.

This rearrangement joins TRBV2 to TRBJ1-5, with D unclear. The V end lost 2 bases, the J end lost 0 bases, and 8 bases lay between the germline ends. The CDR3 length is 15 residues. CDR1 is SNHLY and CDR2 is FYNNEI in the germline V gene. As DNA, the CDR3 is TGTGCCAGCAGTGAATCGGCGGTTAGCAATCAGCCCCAGCATTTT. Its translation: CASSESAVSNQPQHF.

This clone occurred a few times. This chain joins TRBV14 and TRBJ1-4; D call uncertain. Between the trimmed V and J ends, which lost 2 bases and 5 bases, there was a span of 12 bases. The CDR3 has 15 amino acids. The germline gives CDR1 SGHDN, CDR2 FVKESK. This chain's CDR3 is CASSQTWLSNEKLFF. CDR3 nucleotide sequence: TGTGCCAGCAGCCAAACGTGGTTATCGAATGAAAAACTGTTTTTT.

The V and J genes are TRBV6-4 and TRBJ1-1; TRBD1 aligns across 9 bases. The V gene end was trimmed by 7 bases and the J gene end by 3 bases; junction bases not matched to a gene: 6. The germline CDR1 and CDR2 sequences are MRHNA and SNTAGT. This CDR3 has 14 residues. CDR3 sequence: CASKPGTGYTEAFF. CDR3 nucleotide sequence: TGTGCCAGCAAACCCGGGACAGGGTACACTGAAGCTTTCTTT.

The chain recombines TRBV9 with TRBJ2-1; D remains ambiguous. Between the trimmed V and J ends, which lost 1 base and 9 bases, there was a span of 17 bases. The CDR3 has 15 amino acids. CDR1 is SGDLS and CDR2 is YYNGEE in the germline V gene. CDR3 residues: CASSVSTLTGGEQFF. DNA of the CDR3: TGTGCCAGCAGCGTATCAACCCTAACCGGCGGTGAGCAGTTCTTC.

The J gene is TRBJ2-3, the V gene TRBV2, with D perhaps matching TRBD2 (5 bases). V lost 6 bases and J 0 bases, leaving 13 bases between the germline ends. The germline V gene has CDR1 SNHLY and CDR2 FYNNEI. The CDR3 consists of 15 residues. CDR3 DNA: TGTGCCAGCAGGCGGACTGGCTCTAGCACAGATACGCAGTATTTT. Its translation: CASRRTGSSTDTQYF.

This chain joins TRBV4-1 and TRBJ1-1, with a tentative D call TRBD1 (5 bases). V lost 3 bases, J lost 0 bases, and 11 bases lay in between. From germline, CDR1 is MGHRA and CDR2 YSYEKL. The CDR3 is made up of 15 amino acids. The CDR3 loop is CASSQSGHLNTEAFF. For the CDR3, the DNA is TGCGCCAGCAGCCAGTCCGGACACCTGAACACTGAAGCTTTCTTT.

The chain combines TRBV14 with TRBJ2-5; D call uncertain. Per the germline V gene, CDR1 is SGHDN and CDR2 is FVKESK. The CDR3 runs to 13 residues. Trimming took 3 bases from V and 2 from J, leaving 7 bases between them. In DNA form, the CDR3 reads TGTGCCAGCAGCCAGGCTAATCAAGAGACCCAGTACTTC. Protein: CASSQANQETQYF.

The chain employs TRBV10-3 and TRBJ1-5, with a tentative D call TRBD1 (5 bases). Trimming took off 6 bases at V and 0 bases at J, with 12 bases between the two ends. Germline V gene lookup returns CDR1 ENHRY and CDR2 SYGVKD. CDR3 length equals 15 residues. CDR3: CAISRGLSSNQPQHF. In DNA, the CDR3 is TGTGCCATCAGCCGGGGACTGAGTAGCAATCAGCCCCAGCATTTT.

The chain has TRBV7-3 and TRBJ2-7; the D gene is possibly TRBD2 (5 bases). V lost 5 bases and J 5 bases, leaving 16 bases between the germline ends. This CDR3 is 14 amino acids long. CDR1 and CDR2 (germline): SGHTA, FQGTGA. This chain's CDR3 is CASSRGGSPDEQYF. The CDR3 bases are TGTGCCAGCAGCCGAGGAGGTAGTCCTGACGAGCAGTACTTC.

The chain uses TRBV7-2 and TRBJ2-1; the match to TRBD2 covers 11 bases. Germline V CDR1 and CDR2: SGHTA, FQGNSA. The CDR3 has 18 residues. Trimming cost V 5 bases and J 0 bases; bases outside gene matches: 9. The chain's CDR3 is CASSTRLAGPSSYNEQFF. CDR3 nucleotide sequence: TGTGCCAGCAGCACCCGACTAGCGGGGCCTAGCTCCTACAATGAGCAGTTCTTC. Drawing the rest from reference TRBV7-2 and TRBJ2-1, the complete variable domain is GAGVSQSPSNKVTEKGKDVELRCDPISGHTALYWYRQSLGQGLEFLIYFQGNSAPDKSGLPSDRFSAERTGGSVSTLTIQRTQQEDSAVYLCASSTRLAGPSSYNEQFFGPGTRLTVL.

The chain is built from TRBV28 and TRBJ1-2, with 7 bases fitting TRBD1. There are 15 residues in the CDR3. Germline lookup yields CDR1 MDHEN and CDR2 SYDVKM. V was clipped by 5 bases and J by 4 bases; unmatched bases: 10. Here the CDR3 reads CASSPASGTVYGYTF. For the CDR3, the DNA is TGTGCCAGCAGTCCCGCCTCCGGGACAGTCTATGGCTACACCTTC.

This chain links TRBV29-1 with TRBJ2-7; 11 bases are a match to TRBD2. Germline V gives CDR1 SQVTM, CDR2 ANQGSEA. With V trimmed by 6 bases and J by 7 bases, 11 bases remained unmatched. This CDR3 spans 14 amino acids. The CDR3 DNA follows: TGCAGCGTCGGAAACCCTAGCGGGGGGACAGAGCAGTACTTC. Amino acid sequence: CSVGNPSGGTEQYF.

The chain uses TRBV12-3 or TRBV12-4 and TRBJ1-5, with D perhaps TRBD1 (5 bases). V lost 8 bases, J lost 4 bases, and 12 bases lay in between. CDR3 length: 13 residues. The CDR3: CASSYGGNQPQHF. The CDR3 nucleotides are TGTGCCAGCTCCTACGGGGGGAATCAGCCCCAGCATTTT.

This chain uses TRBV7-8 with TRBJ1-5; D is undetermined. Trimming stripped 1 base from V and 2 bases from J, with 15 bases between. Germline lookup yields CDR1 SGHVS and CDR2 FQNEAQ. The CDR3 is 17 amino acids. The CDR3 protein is CASSLGYLAGRNQPQHF. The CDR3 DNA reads TGTGCCAGCAGCTTAGGATACCTGGCTGGGCGCAATCAGCCCCAGCATTTT.

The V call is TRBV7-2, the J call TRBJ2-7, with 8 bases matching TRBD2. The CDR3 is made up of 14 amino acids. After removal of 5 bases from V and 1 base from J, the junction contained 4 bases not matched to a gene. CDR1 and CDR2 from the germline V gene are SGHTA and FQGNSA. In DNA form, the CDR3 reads TGTGCCAGCAGCCGTAGCGGGGTTTCCTACGAGCAGTACTTC. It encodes CASSRSGVSYEQYF.

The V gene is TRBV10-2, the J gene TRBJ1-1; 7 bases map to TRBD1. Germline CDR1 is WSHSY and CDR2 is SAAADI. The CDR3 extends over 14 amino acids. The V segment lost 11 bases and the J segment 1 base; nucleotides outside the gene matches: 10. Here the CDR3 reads CAGKTGLQNTEAFF. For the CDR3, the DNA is TGCGCCGGAAAGACAGGGCTCCAGAACACTGAAGCTTTCTTT.

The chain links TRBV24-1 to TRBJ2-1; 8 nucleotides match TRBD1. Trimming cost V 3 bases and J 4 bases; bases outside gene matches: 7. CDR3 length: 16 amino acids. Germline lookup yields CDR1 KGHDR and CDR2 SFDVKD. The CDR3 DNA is TGTGCCACCAGTGATGCAGGGGGCGCAAATTACAATGAGCAGTTCTTC. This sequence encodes CATSDAGGANYNEQFF.

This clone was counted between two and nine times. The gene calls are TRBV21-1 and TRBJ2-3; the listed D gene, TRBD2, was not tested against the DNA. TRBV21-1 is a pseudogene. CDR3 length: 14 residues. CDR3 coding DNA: TGTGCCAGCAGCAAAGGGACTAACACAGATACGCAGTATTTT. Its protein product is CASSKGTNTDTQYF.

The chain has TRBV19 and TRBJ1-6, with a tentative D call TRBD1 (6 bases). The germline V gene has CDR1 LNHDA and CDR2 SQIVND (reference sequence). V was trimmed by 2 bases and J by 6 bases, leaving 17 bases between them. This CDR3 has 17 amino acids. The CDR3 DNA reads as TGTGCCAGTAGTATACCGTTAACAGGGACGACTAATTCACCCCTCCACTTT. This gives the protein CASSIPLTGTTNSPLHF. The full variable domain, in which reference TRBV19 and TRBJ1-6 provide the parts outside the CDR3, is DGGITQSPKYLFRKEGQNVTLSCEQNLNHDAMYWYRQDPGQGLRLIYYSQIVNDFQKGDIAEGYSVSREKKESFPLTVTSAQKNPTAFYLCASSIPLTGTTNSPLHFGNGTRLTVT.

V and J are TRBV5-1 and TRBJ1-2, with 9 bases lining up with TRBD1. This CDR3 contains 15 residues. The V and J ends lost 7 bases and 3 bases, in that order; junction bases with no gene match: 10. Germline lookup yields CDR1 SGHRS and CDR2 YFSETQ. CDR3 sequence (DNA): TGCGCCAGCCTGAGGACAGGGGTGCCGCACTATGGCTACACCTTC. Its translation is CASLRTGVPHYGYTF.

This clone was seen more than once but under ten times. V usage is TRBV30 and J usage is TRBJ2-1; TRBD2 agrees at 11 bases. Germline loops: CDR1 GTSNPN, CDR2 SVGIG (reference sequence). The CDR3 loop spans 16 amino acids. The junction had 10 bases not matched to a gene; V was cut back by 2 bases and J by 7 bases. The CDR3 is CAWSSVRTSGGNEQFF. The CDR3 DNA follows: TGTGCCTGGAGTAGCGTTAGAACTAGCGGGGGAAATGAGCAGTTCTTC.

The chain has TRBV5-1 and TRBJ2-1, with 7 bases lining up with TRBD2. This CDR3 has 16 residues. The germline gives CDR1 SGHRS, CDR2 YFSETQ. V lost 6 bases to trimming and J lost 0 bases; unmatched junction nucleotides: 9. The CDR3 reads CASTPRGGSSYNEQFF. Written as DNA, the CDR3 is TGCGCCAGCACCCCGCGGGGCGGGAGCTCCTACAATGAGCAGTTCTTC.

The CDR3 DNA follows: TGTGCCAGCACCCAGCAGGGGGACGGCTACACCTTC. Its protein product is CASTQQGDGYTF. The genes are TRBV9 and TRBJ1-2; 7 bases match TRBD1. J was trimmed by 8 bases and V by 6 bases; bases with no gene match: 7. CDR3 length: 12 residues. In germline, CDR1 is SGDLS, CDR2 YYNGEE. Based on the CDR3 plus reference TRBV9 and TRBJ1-2, the full variable domain is DSGVTQTPKHLITATGQRVTLRCSPRSGDLSVYWYQQSLDQGLQFLIQYYNGEERAKGNILERFSAQQFPDLHSELNLSSLELGDSALYFCASTQQGDGYTFGSGTRLTVV.

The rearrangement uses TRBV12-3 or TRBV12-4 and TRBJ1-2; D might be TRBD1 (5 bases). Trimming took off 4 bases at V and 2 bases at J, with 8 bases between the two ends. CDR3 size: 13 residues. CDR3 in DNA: TGTGCCAGCAGTTGGGGGACGAACTATGGCTACACCTTC. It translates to CASSWGTNYGYTF.

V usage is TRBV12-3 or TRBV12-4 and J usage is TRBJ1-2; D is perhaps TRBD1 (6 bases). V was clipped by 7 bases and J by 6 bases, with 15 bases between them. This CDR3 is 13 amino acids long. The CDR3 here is CASTMTGSDGYTF. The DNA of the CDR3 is TGTGCCAGCACCATGACAGGATCAGATGGCTACACCTTC.

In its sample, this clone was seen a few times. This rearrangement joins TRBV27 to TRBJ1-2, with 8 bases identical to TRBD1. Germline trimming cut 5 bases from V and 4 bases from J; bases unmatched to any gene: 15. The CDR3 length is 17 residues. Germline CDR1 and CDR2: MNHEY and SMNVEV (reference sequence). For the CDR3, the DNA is TGTGCCAGCAGTCTCCTCCAAGGACAGGGAGATAGCTATGGCTACACCTTC. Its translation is CASSLLQGQGDSYGYTF.

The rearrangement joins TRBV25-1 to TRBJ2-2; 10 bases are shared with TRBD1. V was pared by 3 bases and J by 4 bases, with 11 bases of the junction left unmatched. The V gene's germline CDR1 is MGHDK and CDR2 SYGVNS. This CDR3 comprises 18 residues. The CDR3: CASSDPSGDRGSTGELFF. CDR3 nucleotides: TGTGCCAGCAGTGATCCTTCCGGGGACAGGGGAAGCACCGGGGAGCTGTTTTTT. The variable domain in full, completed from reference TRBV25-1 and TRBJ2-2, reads EADIYQTPRYLVIGTGKKITLECSQTMGHDKMYWYQQDPGMELHLIHYSYGVNSTEKGDLSSESTVSRIRTEHFPLTLESARPSHTSQYLCASSDPSGDRGSTGELFFGEGSRLTVL.